The 27 T cell receptor beta chains given below trace back to one sample, sequenced in a study of T cell responses to AZD1222 COVID-19 vaccine. Here immunoSEQ multiplex PCR was the method, and the copy in TCRdb shows in-frame clones only, minus some. Here the sample spans roughly 150,000 clones, 92% being singletons. Material: peripheral blood, obtained on day 0 of AZD1222 vaccination. These receptor sequences come from an adult in good health.

This chain joins TRBV5-4 and TRBJ1-6; possibly TRBD1 for D (5 bases). Germline CDR1 SGHNT, CDR2 YYREEE (reference sequence). The V and J ends lost 4 bases and 7 bases respectively, with 21 bases between them. This CDR3 region has 17 residues. The CDR3 spells CASSRSRVTPFNSPLHF. The DNA of the CDR3 is TGTGCCAGCAGCCGAAGCAGGGTGACCCCTTTCAATTCACCCCTCCACTTT.

The rearrangement joins TRBV6-2 or TRBV6-3 to TRBJ2-3; D is ambiguous. This CDR3 has 14 amino acids. The V and J ends lost 4 bases and 6 bases respectively, with 14 bases between them. CDR1 MNHEY and CDR2 SVGEGT come from the germline V gene. CDR3: CASSFVRGFDTQYF. CDR3 DNA sequence: TGTGCCAGCAGTTTTGTTCGAGGTTTTGATACGCAGTATTTT.

V and J are TRBV19 and TRBJ1-2; D is unclear. Germline V gives CDR1 LNHDA, CDR2 SQIVND (reference sequence). Trimming cost V 3 bases and J 3 bases, with 11 bases left between them. The CDR3 spans 14 residues. The CDR3 DNA follows: TGTGCCAGTAGTATGCCGTCGGTGTACTATGGCTACACCTTC. This translates into CASSMPSVYYGYTF.

The chain is built from TRBV4-1 and TRBJ1-5; weak D call: TRBD1 (6 bases). Deletions cut 0 bases from V and 13 bases from J, with 13 bases between. This CDR3 has 13 amino acids. The germline gives CDR1 MGHRA, CDR2 YSYEKL. Written as DNA, the CDR3 is TGCGCCAGCAGCCAAGAATGGAGACAGGAACAGCATTTT. It codes for CASSQEWRQEQHF.

The chain recombines TRBV14 with TRBJ2-7; 11 bases agree with TRBD2. Germline V gives CDR1 SGHDN, CDR2 FVKESK. This CDR3 is 15 amino acids long. J was trimmed by 3 bases and V by 5 bases; bases with no gene match: 6. The DNA for the CDR3 is TGTGCCAGCAGCGTCGGACTAGCGGGTATCTACGAGCAGTACTTC. Translating gives CASSVGLAGIYEQYF.

The V call is TRBV5-1, the J call TRBJ2-3, with a possible D match to TRBD2 (5 bases). Per the germline V gene, CDR1 is SGHRS and CDR2 is YFSETQ. The CDR3 length is 15 residues. Trimming removed 4 bases at V and 4 bases at J, with 16 bases between. In DNA form, the CDR3 reads TGCGCCAGCAGCCGGCAGAATAGCGCGGCAGATACGCAGTATTTT. Residues: CASSRQNSAADTQYF. Looking up the rest from reference TRBV5-1 and TRBJ2-3 gives the full variable domain: KAGVTQTPRYLIKTRGQQVTLSCSPISGHRSVSWYQQTPGQGLQFLFEYFSETQRNKGNFPGRFSGRQFSNSRSEMNVSTLELGDSALYLCASSRQNSAADTQYFGPGTRLTVL.

The chain recombines TRBV4-3 with TRBJ2-3; TRBD2 agrees at 14 bases. CDR1 and CDR2 (germline): LGHNA, YSLEER. The CDR3 extends over 16 amino acids. V lost 2 bases and J lost 7; bases outside the gene matches: 5. CDR3 protein: CASSQRTSGGLNTQYF. CDR3 coding DNA: TGCGCCAGCAGCCAAAGGACTAGCGGGGGGCTAAATACGCAGTATTTT.

The chain couples TRBV19 to TRBJ1-2, with D maybe TRBD1 (5 bases). Germline assignment: CDR1 LNHDA and CDR2 SQIVND (reference sequence). V lost 3 bases, J lost 8 bases, and 10 bases lay in between. The CDR3 loop spans 12 amino acids. The CDR3 reads CASSIGAGGYTF. CDR3 DNA sequence: TGTGCCAGTAGTATCGGGGCAGGAGGCTACACCTTC.

This chain joins TRBV7-8 and TRBJ1-2; no firm D call. Germline CDR1 reads SGHVS; CDR2 reads FQNEAQ. The CDR3 loop spans 15 amino acids. The V and J ends lost 5 bases and 1 base respectively, with 14 bases between them. This chain's CDR3 is CASSPQSGSNYGYTF. The DNA of the CDR3 is TGTGCCAGCAGCCCCCAGAGCGGAAGTAACTATGGCTACACCTTC.

The gene calls are TRBV10-2 and TRBJ2-2, with 7 bases identical to TRBD1. This CDR3 comprises 14 residues. J gave up 6 bases and V 5 bases, and 6 bases lay outside the gene matches. Germline-derived CDR1 and CDR2 are WSHSY and SAAADI. CDR3 bases: TGCGCCAGCAGTACCACAGGGGATCCCGGGGAGCTGTTTTTT. This sequence encodes CASSTTGDPGELFF.

V is TRBV7-9 and J is TRBJ2-2, with a possible D match to TRBD2 (7 bases). Deletions cut 5 bases from V and 5 bases from J, with 21 bases between. Looked up from germline, CDR1 is SEHNR and CDR2 is FQNEAQ (reference sequence). CDR3 length: 17 amino acids. CDR3 sequence (DNA): TGTGCCAGCAGCCCAATCTATGGGGGGGCGCGAACCGGGGAGCTGTTTTTT. Residues: CASSPIYGGARTGELFF.

The chain is built from TRBV29-1 and TRBJ2-5; D is ambiguous. The CDR3 length is 12 residues. CDR1 and CDR2 (germline): SQVTM, ANQGSEA. V dropped 4 bases and J dropped 5 bases, with 11 bases sitting between them. The CDR3 nucleotides read TGCAGCGTTGGAAGGCCTACGGAGACCCAGTACTTC. Amino acids: CSVGRPTETQYF.

The chain joins TRBV18 to TRBJ1-2, with D maybe TRBD1 (5 bases). CDR1 and CDR2 (germline): KGHSH, LQKENI. Trimming shortened V by 8 bases and J by 2 bases, and 15 bases separated the two germline ends. This CDR3 is built from 14 residues. The CDR3: CASGPGRTNYGYTF. The CDR3 DNA reads TGTGCCAGCGGACCGGGACGTACCAACTATGGCTACACCTTC.

The V and J genes are TRBV10-3 and TRBJ2-7, with TRBD1 matching over 11 bases. Looked up from germline, CDR1 is ENHRY and CDR2 is SYGVKD. The CDR3 extends over 17 amino acids. The junction had 13 bases not matched to a gene; V was cut back by 2 bases and J by 7 bases. The CDR3 loop is CAISEGTGGTGSQEQYF. The CDR3 DNA sequence: TGTGCCATCAGTGAGGGGACAGGGGGGACAGGGAGTCAGGAGCAGTACTTC.

This chain uses TRBV18 with TRBJ2-7; 11 bases match TRBD1. CDR1 is KGHSH, CDR2 LQKENI, per germline. CDR3 length: 15 amino acids. The junction had 4 bases not matched to a gene; V was cut back by 2 bases and J by 4 bases. CDR3 sequence: CASSPRTGGAYEQYF. CDR3 bases: TGTGCCAGCTCACCAAGGACAGGGGGCGCGTACGAGCAGTACTTC.

This chain uses TRBV18 with TRBJ1-3; a weak D match, TRBD1 (5 bases). The germline gives CDR1 KGHSH, CDR2 LQKENI. The CDR3 length is 13 residues. V was shortened by 6 bases and J by 2 bases, with 8 bases between the two germline ends. The CDR3 DNA reads as TGTGCCAGCTCGAGGGGAACTGGAAACACCATATATTTT. Amino acid sequence: CASSRGTGNTIYF.

The V call is TRBV27, the J call TRBJ1-2; tentatively, D is TRBD1 (6 bases). V lost 6 bases and J 4 bases, leaving 18 bases between the germline ends. The germline V gene has CDR1 MNHEY and CDR2 SMNVEV (reference sequence). This CDR3 is built from 15 residues. The CDR3 is CASSPGSGGTYGYTF. CDR3 nucleotide sequence: TGTGCCAGCAGCCCCGGGTCGGGGGGCACCTATGGCTACACCTTC.

The V call is TRBV21-1, the J call TRBJ2-7. TRBV21-1 is a pseudogene locus. The CDR3 extends over 12 amino acids. The CDR3 coding sequence is TGTGCCAGCAGCGTCCTAGGGGCCGGGAAGTACTTC. Protein sequence: CASSVLGAGKYF.

The rearrangement links TRBV13 to TRBJ1-2; 7 bases are shared with TRBD1. The CDR3 runs 13 residues. The germline V gene encodes CDR1 PRHDT and CDR2 FYEKMQ (reference sequence). The V and J ends lost 5 bases and 9 bases, in that order; junction bases with no gene match: 9. The CDR3 DNA follows: TGTGCCAGCAGCCGGGACAGCTTTTACAGCTACACCTTC. Translating gives CASSRDSFYSYTF.

The chain uses TRBV19 and TRBJ1-6; unclear D gene. Between the trimmed V and J ends, which lost 1 base and 9 bases, there was a span of 7 bases. Germline lookup yields CDR1 LNHDA and CDR2 SQIVND (reference sequence). There are 13 residues in the CDR3. CDR3 sequence (DNA): TGTGCCAGTAGTATAGGGGATCCTTCACCCCTCCACTTT. Translated: CASSIGDPSPLHF.

This clone appeared a few times. The chain joins TRBV4-1 to TRBJ1-5; no clear D. The germline V gene encodes CDR1 MGHRA and CDR2 YSYEKL. V gave up 1 base and J gave up 4 bases, with 5 bases separating them. The CDR3 extends over 13 amino acids. The DNA for the CDR3 is TGCGCCAGCAGCCAAGGGCAAAATCAGCCCCAGCATTTT. Amino acid sequence: CASSQGQNQPQHF.

The rearrangement joins TRBV14 to TRBJ2-3; D uncertain. The CDR3 totals 17 residues. V was trimmed by 0 bases and J by 2 bases, leaving 15 bases between them. Germline values: CDR1 SGHDN, CDR2 FVKESK. The CDR3 DNA reads as TGTGCCAGCAGCCAAGATGGTAGTCAGACCTTCACAGATACGCAGTATTTT. This sequence encodes CASSQDGSQTFTDTQYF.

This clone occurred once. V gene TRBV19 combines with J gene TRBJ2-7, with 7 nucleotides matching TRBD1. Germline CDR1 and CDR2: LNHDA and SQIVND (reference sequence). The CDR3 consists of 14 residues. The V and J ends lost 6 bases and 0 bases, in that order; junction bases with no gene match: 5. The CDR3 sequence: CASRPGGSSYEQYF. CDR3 bases: TGTGCCAGTAGACCAGGGGGAAGCTCCTACGAGCAGTACTTC.

The chain links TRBV7-9 to TRBJ1-4; D is perhaps TRBD1 (6 bases). Trimming took 0 bases from V and 7 from J, leaving 12 bases between them. The V gene's germline CDR1 is SEHNR and CDR2 FQNEAQ (reference sequence). The CDR3 sequence is 15 residues long. CDR3 sequence: CASSLAYGQFEKLFF. DNA for the CDR3: TGTGCCAGCAGCTTAGCATACGGACAGTTTGAAAAACTGTTTTTT.

The sample holds a few counts of this clone. The genes are TRBV5-4 and TRBJ2-3, with 7 bases fitting TRBD1. The CDR3 length is 15 residues. Germline lookup yields CDR1 SGHNT and CDR2 YYREEE (reference sequence). The trim removed 2 bases at V and 3 bases at J, leaving 6 bases unmatched. This CDR3 is CASSFNRGMTDTQYF. CDR3 sequence (DNA): TGTGCCAGCAGCTTTAACAGGGGTATGACAGATACGCAGTATTTT.

In this sample, this clone turned up a few times. The J gene is TRBJ1-1, the V gene TRBV4-2, with 7 bases aligning to TRBD1. This CDR3 has 15 amino acids. The germline V gene has CDR1 LGHNA and CDR2 YNFKEQ. V lost 4 bases, J lost 0 bases, and 5 bases stayed unmatched. The CDR3 nucleotides are TGTGCCAGCAGCCCGGGGACAGACATGAACACTGAAGCTTTCTTT. It is translated as CASSPGTDMNTEAFF.

The V call is TRBV18, the J call TRBJ2-7; no reliable D call. With 2 bases removed from V and 4 bases from J, the gap between germline ends came to 9 bases. Germline loops: CDR1 KGHSH, CDR2 LQKENI. The CDR3 totals 13 residues. Here the CDR3 DNA reads TGTGCCAGCTCACCAGCAACGGGTTACGAGCAGTACTTC. It specifies CASSPATGYEQYF.